This TCR beta chain stems from a study of STAT3 mutations in large granular lymphocyte leukemia. Trimming cost V 8 bases and J 6 bases, with 10 bases left between them. The CDR3 runs 11 residues. Looked up from germline, CDR1 is SGHTA and CDR2 is FQGNSA. Comments on this clone: Antigen: not known.

Study-wide points: In several patients, dominant TCR clone burden exceeded STAT3 mutant burden, suggesting STAT3 mutation arose secondarily. No sample exists from the first appearance of each clone. TCR clonotype switching after therapy occurred in about 35% of the 18 patients. In some patients, a small highly pathogenic clone possibly went undetected. Every T-cell large granular lymphocyte leukemia patient had at least one immunodominant TCR beta clonotype.

Only in-frame clones appear in the TCRdb table, and some are missing; sequencing was by immunoSEQ multiplex PCR. The table has approximately 10,000 clones, nearly 90% seen once. V usage is TRBV7-2 and J usage is TRBJ1-2; no clear D. The receptor's source is a man in his sixties with T-cell large granular lymphocyte leukemia. Some clones in this sample may be carry-over from other donors' samples. The sequenced sample consisted of peripheral blood mononuclear cells. The CDR3 loop reads CASWGGDGYTF. The CDR3 nucleotides are TGTGCCAGCTGGGGTGGGGATGGCTACACCTTC.